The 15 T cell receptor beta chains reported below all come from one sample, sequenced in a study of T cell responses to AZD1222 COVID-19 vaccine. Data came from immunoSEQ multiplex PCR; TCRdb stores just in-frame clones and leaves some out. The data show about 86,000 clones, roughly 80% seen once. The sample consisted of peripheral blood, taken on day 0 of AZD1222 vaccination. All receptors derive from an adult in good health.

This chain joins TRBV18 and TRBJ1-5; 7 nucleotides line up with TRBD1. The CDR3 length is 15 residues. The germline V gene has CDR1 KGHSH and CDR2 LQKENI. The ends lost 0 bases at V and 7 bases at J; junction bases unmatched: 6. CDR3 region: CASSPPGGSEQPQHF. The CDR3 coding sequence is TGTGCCAGCTCACCACCAGGGGGCAGTGAACAGCCCCAGCATTTT.

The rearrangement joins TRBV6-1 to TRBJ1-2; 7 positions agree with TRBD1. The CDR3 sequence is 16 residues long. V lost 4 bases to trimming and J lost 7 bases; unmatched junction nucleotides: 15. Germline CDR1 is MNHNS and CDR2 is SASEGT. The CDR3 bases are TGTGCCAGCAGTGCCCTGACAGGGATGGGACCTAGTGGCTACACCTTC. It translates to CASSALTGMGPSGYTF.

DNA of the CDR3: TGTGCCACCGGCTTCCAAGAGACCCAGTACTTC. This gives the protein CATGFQETQYF. The rearrangement uses TRBV24-1 and TRBJ2-5; D not resolved. The CDR3 totals 11 residues. In germline, CDR1 is KGHDR, CDR2 SFDVKD. The V end was cut by 9 bases, the J end by 1 base, with 5 bases between.

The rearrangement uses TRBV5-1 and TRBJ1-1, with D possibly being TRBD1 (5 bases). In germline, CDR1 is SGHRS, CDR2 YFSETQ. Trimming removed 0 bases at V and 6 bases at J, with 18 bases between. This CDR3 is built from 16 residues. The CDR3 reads CASSLGGRGSFPEAFF. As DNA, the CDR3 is TGCGCCAGCAGCTTGGGAGGGAGGGGATCGTTCCCTGAAGCTTTCTTT.

The DNA of the CDR3 is TGTGCCAGCAGTTACTCAGGGGGCGCTTACACCGGGGAGCTGTTTTTT. It yields the protein CASSYSGGAYTGELFF. V and J are TRBV6-5 and TRBJ2-2; 7 nucleotides agree with TRBD1. The CDR3 consists of 16 residues. The V and J ends lost 0 bases and 3 bases, in that order; junction bases with no gene match: 4. The germline V gene encodes CDR1 MNHEY and CDR2 SVGAGI.

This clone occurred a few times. The CDR3 region is CASSPGLAGVYEQYF. In DNA form, the CDR3 reads TGTGCCAGCTCACCGGGACTAGCGGGAGTCTACGAGCAGTACTTC. This chain connects TRBV18 to TRBJ2-7; 14 nucleotides align to TRBD2. With 3 bases clipped from V and 3 bases from J, the junction kept 1 base outside the gene matches. CDR3 length equals 15 residues. Germline CDR1 reads KGHSH; CDR2 reads LQKENI.

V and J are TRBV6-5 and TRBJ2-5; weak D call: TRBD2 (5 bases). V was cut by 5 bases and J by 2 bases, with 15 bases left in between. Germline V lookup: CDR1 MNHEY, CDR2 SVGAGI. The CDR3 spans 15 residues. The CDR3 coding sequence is TGTGCCAGCAGTCAAACCCGGACTGCTCAAGAGACCCAGTACTTC. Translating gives CASSQTRTAQETQYF.

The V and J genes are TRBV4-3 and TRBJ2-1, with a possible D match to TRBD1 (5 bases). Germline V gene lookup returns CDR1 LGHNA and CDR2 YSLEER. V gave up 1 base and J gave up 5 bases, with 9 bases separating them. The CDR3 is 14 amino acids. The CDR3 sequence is CASSQGTFNNEQFF. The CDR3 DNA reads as TGCGCCAGCAGCCAAGGGACATTCAACAATGAGCAGTTCTTC.

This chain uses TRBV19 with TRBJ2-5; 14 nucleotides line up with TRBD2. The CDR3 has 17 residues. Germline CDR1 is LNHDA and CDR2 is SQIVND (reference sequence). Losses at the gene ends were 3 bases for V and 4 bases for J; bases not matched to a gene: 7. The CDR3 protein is CASSMGGGTSGRETQYF. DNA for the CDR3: TGTGCCAGTAGTATGGGAGGCGGGACTAGCGGGAGAGAGACCCAGTACTTC.

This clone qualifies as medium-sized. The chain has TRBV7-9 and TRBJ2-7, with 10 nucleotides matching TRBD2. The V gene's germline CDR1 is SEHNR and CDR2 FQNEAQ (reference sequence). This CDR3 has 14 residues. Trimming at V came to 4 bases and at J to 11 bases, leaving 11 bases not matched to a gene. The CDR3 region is CASSSGLAAANEYF. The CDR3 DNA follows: TGTGCCAGCAGCTCCGGACTAGCGGCAGCAAATGAGTACTTC.

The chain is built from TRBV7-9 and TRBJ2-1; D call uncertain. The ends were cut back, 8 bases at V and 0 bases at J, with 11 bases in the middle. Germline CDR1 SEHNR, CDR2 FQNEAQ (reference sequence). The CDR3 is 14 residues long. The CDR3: CASVVRSSYNEQFF. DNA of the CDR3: TGTGCCAGCGTCGTCCGTAGCTCCTACAATGAGCAGTTCTTC.

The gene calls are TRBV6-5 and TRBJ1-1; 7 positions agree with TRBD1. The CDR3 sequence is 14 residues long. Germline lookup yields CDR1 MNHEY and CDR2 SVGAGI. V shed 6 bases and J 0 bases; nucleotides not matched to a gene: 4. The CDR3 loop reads CASSLDRMNTEAFF. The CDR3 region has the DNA TGTGCCAGCAGCCTGGACAGGATGAACACTGAAGCTTTCTTT.

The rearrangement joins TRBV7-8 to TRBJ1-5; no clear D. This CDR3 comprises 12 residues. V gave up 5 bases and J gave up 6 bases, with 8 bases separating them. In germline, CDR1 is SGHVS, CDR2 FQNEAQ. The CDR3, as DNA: TGTGCCAGCAGCCCCAGAACTCAGCCCCAGCATTTT. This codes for CASSPRTQPQHF. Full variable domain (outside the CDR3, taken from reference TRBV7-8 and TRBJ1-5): GAGVSQSPRYKVAKRGQDVALRCDPISGHVSLFWYQQALGQGPEFLTYFQNEAQLDKSGLPSDRFFAERPEGSVSTLKIQRTQQEDSAVYLCASSPRTQPQHFGDGTRLSIL.

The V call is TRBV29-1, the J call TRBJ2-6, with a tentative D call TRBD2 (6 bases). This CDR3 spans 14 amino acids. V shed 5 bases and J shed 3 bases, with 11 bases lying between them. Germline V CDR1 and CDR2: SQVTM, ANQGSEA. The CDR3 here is CSVQMGGGANVLTF. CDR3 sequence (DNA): TGCAGCGTTCAAATGGGGGGTGGGGCCAACGTCCTGACTTTC.

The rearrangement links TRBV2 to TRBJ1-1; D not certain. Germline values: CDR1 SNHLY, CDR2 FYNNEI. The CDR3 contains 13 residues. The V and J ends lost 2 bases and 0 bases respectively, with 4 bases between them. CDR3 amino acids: CASSERLNTEAFF. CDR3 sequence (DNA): TGTGCCAGCAGTGAAAGGTTGAACACTGAAGCTTTCTTT.